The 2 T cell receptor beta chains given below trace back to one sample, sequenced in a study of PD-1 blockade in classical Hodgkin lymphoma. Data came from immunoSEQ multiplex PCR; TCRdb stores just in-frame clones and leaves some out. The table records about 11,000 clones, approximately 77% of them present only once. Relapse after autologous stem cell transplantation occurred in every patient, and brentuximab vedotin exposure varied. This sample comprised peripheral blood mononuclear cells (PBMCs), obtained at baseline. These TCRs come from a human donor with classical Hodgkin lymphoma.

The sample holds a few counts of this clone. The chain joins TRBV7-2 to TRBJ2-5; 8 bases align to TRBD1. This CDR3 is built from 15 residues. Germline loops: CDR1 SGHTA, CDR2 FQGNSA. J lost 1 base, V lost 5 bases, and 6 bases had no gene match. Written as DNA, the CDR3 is TGTGCCAGCAGCCCACGGACAGGGTTCCAAGAGACCCAGTACTTC. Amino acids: CASSPRTGFQETQYF.

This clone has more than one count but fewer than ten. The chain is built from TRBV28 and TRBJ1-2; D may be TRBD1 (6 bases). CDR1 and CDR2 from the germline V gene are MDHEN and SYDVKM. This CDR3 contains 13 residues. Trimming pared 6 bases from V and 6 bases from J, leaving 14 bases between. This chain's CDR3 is CASRRQASDGYTF. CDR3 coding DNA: TGTGCCAGCAGGCGACAGGCTTCGGATGGCTACACCTTC.